The 16 T cell receptor beta chains in this list originate from one sample, sequenced in a study of low-dose radiotherapy and immunotherapy resistance in tumors. Both TCRalpha and TCRbeta chains were reverse transcribed with V-gene-specific primers. With a constant-region primer and a V-primer adapter, TCRs were subjected to approximately 21 PCR cycles of amplification. TCRdb recomputed calls from the reads with MiXCR, one row per CDR3 protein. This sample has about 39,000 distinct CDR3 sequences, with around a third found just once. Documented time point: before trial treatment. The sample here was PBMCs, taken before treatment. All receptors come from a male donor with gallbladder cancer.

This clonotype was counted many times. This sequence joins TRBV11-2 and TRBJ2-5; D remains unclear. The CDR3 runs to 12 residues. The V gene's germline CDR1 is SGHAT and CDR2 FQNNGV. V was shortened by 5 bases and J by 5 bases, with 9 bases between the two germline ends. The CDR3 bases are TGTGCCAGCAGCCGCATGTCGGAGACCCAGTACTTC. Protein: CASSRMSETQYF. Complete variable domain (other parts from reference TRBV11-2 and TRBJ2-5): EAGVAQSPRYKIIEKRQSVAFWCNPISGHATLYWYQQILGQGPKLLIQFQNNGVVDDSQLPKDRFSAERLKGVDSTLKIQPAKLEDSAVYLCASSRMSETQYFGPGTRLLVL.

This clonotype was recorded many times. This chain connects TRBV3-1 to TRBJ1-6, with 10 bases aligning to TRBD1. The CDR3 runs to 15 residues. Trimming took 5 bases from V and 9 from J; bases not matched to a gene: 7. CDR1 and CDR2 (germline): LGHDT, YNNKEL (reference sequence). CDR3 sequence reads: CASSTTGTGVSPLHF. CDR3 DNA: TGTGCCAGCAGCACCACCGGGACAGGGGTTTCACCCCTCCACTTT.

CDR3 sequence (DNA): TGCAGTGCTAGGGGAAATCAGGGGGCCGGGGAGCTGTTTTTT. As protein: CSARGNQGAGELFF. V and J are TRBV20-1 and TRBJ2-2, with 7 bases that match TRBD1. CDR1 and CDR2 (germline): DFQATT, SNEGSKA (reference sequence). Unmatched junction bases numbered 7, after V lost 3 bases and J lost 6 bases. CDR3 length: 14 residues.

Ten or more counts support this clonotype. The chain is built from TRBV19 and TRBJ1-2; TRBD1 is a possible D gene (5 bases). Trimming stripped 4 bases from V and 7 bases from J, with 16 bases between. The CDR3 extends over 14 amino acids. CDR1 is LNHDA and CDR2 is SQIVND in the germline V gene (reference sequence). The CDR3 reads CASSNLRGSGGYTF. CDR3 in DNA: TGTGCCAGTAGTAACCTCCGGGGCTCAGGTGGCTACACCTTC.

This chain uses TRBV6-2 or TRBV6-3 with TRBJ2-7; 9 positions match TRBD1. The CDR3 has 16 amino acids. V lost 6 bases, J lost 7 bases, and 16 bases stayed unmatched. Germline loops: CDR1 MNHEY, CDR2 SVGEGT. CDR3 nucleotide sequence: TGTGCCAGCAGAACCCAGACCGGGACAGGGAGAATGGAGCAGTACTTC. It is translated as CASRTQTGTGRMEQYF.

This clonotype was recorded many times. The chain joins TRBV29-1 to TRBJ2-1; D perhaps matches TRBD2 (5 bases). Per germline, CDR1 SQVTM and CDR2 ANQGSEA. Trimming cost V 4 bases and J 8 bases, with 30 bases left between them. CDR3 length equals 18 residues. The CDR3 sequence: CSVGKLSGSSRPTYEQFF. CDR3 coding DNA: TGCAGCGTTGGGAAGTTGAGTGGGAGCTCTCGCCCCACATATGAGCAGTTCTTC.

This clonotype is classed as medium-sized. The rearrangement links TRBV6-2 or TRBV6-3 to TRBJ2-1; a possible D gene is TRBD2 (6 bases). The CDR3 has 13 residues. Germline CDR1 MNHEY, CDR2 SVGEGT. Trimming took 6 bases from V and 5 from J, leaving 11 bases between them. CDR3 loop: CASRVGSNNEQFF. The CDR3 DNA is TGTGCCAGCAGAGTCGGGAGCAACAATGAGCAGTTCTTC.

This clonotype was detected many times. The CDR3 loop is CASSESGGVDTEAFF. CDR3 nucleotide sequence: TGTGCCAGCAGTGAATCGGGGGGTGTGGACACTGAAGCTTTCTTT. The chain uses TRBV2 and TRBJ1-1, with TRBD1 as a possible D gene (5 bases). In germline, CDR1 is SNHLY, CDR2 FYNNEI. The CDR3 is 15 residues long. The ends were cut back, 2 bases at V and 3 bases at J, with 13 bases in the middle.

The chain recombines TRBV6-2 or TRBV6-3 with TRBJ2-7; perhaps TRBD2 as D (6 bases). Trimming took off 3 bases at V and 1 base at J, with 19 bases between the two ends. The CDR3 is made up of 17 amino acids. CDR1 is MNHEY, CDR2 SVGEGT, per germline. The CDR3: CASSYPRRGATSYEQYF. CDR3 DNA: TGTGCCAGCAGTTATCCCCGACGCGGGGCGACTTCCTACGAGCAGTACTTC.

This clonotype was counted between two and nine times. The chain couples TRBV1 to TRBJ2-7; TRBD1 is the table's D call, not checked against the DNA. TRBV1 is a listed pseudogene. This CDR3 contains 16 residues. In DNA, the CDR3 is TGCGCCAGCAGCCATCCCGGGACAGGCCTCTCCTACGAGCAGTACTTC. Protein: CASSHPGTGLSYEQYF.

The sample holds many counts of this clonotype. The chain recombines TRBV29-1 with TRBJ1-2; TRBD1 is a possible D gene (6 bases). In germline, CDR1 is SQVTM, CDR2 ANQGSEA. The CDR3 extends over 16 amino acids. V lost 0 bases, J lost 4 bases, and 18 bases lay in between. In DNA form, the CDR3 reads TGCAGCGTTGAAGATCGAGGGCGGGGGCAGCGCTATGGCTACACCTTC. This codes for CSVEDRGRGQRYGYTF.

At least ten counts were recorded for this clonotype. The chain couples TRBV7-9 to TRBJ2-1, with 15 positions matching TRBD2. V lost 8 bases to trimming and J lost 9 bases; unmatched junction nucleotides: 8. Germline loops: CDR1 SEHNR, CDR2 FQNEAQ (reference sequence). There are 15 residues in the CDR3. CDR3 DNA: TGTGCCAGCGCCTGGGGGACTAGCGGGGGGCTTGAGCAGTTCTTC. Its translation is CASAWGTSGGLEQFF.

The genes are TRBV28 and TRBJ1-1; D not resolved. Germline V gives CDR1 MDHEN, CDR2 SYDVKM. The V end lost 1 base, the J end lost 4 bases, and 10 bases lay between the germline ends. The CDR3 is made up of 14 amino acids. In DNA, the CDR3 is TGTGCCAGCAGTTTATCAGGTAGTCGCACTGAAGCTTTCTTT. Translating it yields CASSLSGSRTEAFF.

This clonotype was detected only once. The rearrangement joins TRBV10-3 to TRBJ2-7; D is ambiguous. The germline gives CDR1 ENHRY, CDR2 SYGVKD. The CDR3 consists of 11 residues. Trimming pared 6 bases from V and 7 bases from J, leaving 10 bases between. The CDR3 sequence is CAISPRTEQYF. For the CDR3, the DNA is TGTGCCATCAGCCCGCGGACGGAGCAGTACTTC.

This clonotype was observed a few times. An end of the junction differs from the germline gene, which may be a read error. V is TRBV19 and J is TRBJ2-2, with D uncertain. The CDR3 extends over 12 amino acids. CDR1 and CDR2 from the germline V gene are LNHDA and SQIVND (reference sequence). The CDR3 loop is CASLPKTGELFF. DNA of the CDR3: TGTGCCAGTCTACCGAAGACCGGGGAGCTGTTTTTT.

This clonotype turned up a few times. The rearrangement uses TRBV7-6 and TRBJ2-7; 9 bases match TRBD2. Germline V gene data show CDR1 as SGHVS and CDR2 as FNYEAQ. CDR3 length: 15 amino acids. V lost 5 bases and J lost 4; bases outside the gene matches: 9. CDR3 sequence (DNA): TGTGCCAGCAGCAAAAGCGGGGGGTCCAGTTACGAGCAGTACTTC. Its translation: CASSKSGGSSYEQYF. The whole variable domain, filled in from reference TRBV7-6 and TRBJ2-7, reads GAGVSQSPRYKVTKRGQDVALRCDPISGHVSLYWYRQALGQGPEFLTYFNYEAQQDKSGLPNDRFSAERPEGSISTLTIQRTEQRDSAMYRCASSKSGGSSYEQYFGPGTRLTVT.